The 3 T cell receptor beta chains reported below all come from one sample, sequenced in a study of cytomegalovirus exposure and HLA in healthy donors (dated by TCRdb to 2016 to 2017). Library preparation employed the immunoSEQ multiplex PCR assay. A mixture of 60 forward primers for TCR Vbeta segments and 13 reverse primers for TCR Jbeta segments was used in the multiplex PCR. In its TCRdb copy, this immuneACCESS table keeps in-frame sequences only and misses some clones. Where compared with another copy, unresolved V genes explain less than half of these, and the others have no known cause. For this sample there are around 150,000 clones; 80% to 90% appear just once. The ten biggest clones cover just under 2% of the sample. The specimen was PBMCs. These receptors were taken from a woman aged 18 to 35 in good health and CMV-seronegative.

Here the CDR3 DNA reads TGTGCCAGCAGTTTATTGGGGGCGAACACTGAAGCTTTCTTT. It is translated as CASSLLGANTEAFF. V and J are TRBV28 and TRBJ1-1; possible D gene TRBD1, 6 bases. The CDR3 extends over 14 amino acids. CDR1 and CDR2 (germline): MDHEN, SYDVKM. V lost 1 base and J 1 base, leaving 7 bases between the germline ends.

CDR3 sequence reads: CSVEGSGIADTQYF. CDR3 nucleotides: TGCAGCGTTGAAGGTAGCGGGATAGCAGATACGCAGTATTTT. The chain recombines TRBV29-1 with TRBJ2-3, with TRBD2 identical over 8 bases. The germline V gene has CDR1 SQVTM and CDR2 ANQGSEA. The CDR3 is made up of 14 amino acids. With 1 base clipped from V and 4 bases from J, the junction kept 4 bases outside the gene matches.

The rearrangement links TRBV7-2 to TRBJ1-2, with D unclear. The V end lost 3 bases, the J end lost 8 bases, and 16 bases lay between the germline ends. CDR3 size: 14 residues. Germline CDR1 and CDR2: SGHTA and FQGNSA. The CDR3 DNA reads as TGTGCCAGCAGCTTCCCCAGGCCGGATACGGGCTACACCTTC. Protein: CASSFPRPDTGYTF.